This section outlines one T cell receptor (beta chain) sequence together with its context. What it binds is not known. This CDR3 contains 15 residues. V dropped 1 base and J dropped 5 bases, with 14 bases sitting between them. Germline CDR1 reads SGHVS; CDR2 reads FQNEAQ. These data belong to a study of Ad26.COV2.S vaccination and SARS-CoV-2 variants. Treatment: 19 received Ad26.COV2.S at low or high dose, single or two shots; about five received placebo; per-sample allocation not given. Sampling was done on day 63 after the first vaccine or placebo injection. Some clones are missing from TCRdb's copy, which holds only in-frame ones; the method was immunoSEQ multiplex PCR. The profile covers around 300,000 clones, with 88% appearing a single time and approximately 5.9% taken by the ten largest. The study's findings and limits: It was vaccine recipients, not placebo recipients, who had the higher spike-specific TCR breadth. Whether participants received vaccine or placebo, their non-spike TCR breadth was similar.

This specimen consisted of peripheral blood, obtained in a trial of Ad26.COV2.S vaccine versus placebo. The chain carries TRBV7-8 and TRBJ1-2; D is unresolved. This TCR derives from a person between 18 and 59 years old who received the Ad26.COV2.S COVID-19 vaccine or a placebo. The CDR3 reads CASSLGRMYPYGYTF. For the CDR3, the DNA is TGTGCCAGCAGCTTAGGACGGATGTATCCGTATGGCTACACCTTC.